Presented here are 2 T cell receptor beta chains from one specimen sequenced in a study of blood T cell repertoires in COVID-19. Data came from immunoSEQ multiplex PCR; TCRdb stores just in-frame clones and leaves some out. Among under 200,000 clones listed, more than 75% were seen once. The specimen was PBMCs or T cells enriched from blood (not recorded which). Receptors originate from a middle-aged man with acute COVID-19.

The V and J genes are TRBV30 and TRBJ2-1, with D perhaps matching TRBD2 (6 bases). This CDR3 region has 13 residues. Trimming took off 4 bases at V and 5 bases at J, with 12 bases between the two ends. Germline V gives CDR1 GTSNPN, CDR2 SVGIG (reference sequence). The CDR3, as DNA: TGTGCCTGGAACCTAGCGAGAAACAATGAGCAGTTCTTC. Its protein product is CAWNLARNNEQFF.

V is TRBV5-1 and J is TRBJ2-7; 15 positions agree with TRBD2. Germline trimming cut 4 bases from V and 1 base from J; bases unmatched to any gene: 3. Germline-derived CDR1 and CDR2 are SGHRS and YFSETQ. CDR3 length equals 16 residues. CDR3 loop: CASSRGTSGRSYEQYF. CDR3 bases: TGCGCCAGCAGCCGAGGGACTAGCGGGAGGTCCTACGAGCAGTACTTC.